The 14 T cell receptor beta chains below were found in one sample sequenced in a study of vaccination effects on CD4 cells after COVID-19. CD4+ T cell isolation took place after approximately 11 days of culture. No cognate antigen is known for these TCRs. Assay: immunoSEQ multiplex PCR; the TCRdb copy retains only in-frame clones and omits some. This table holds roughly 64,000 clones, about 72% found once. The source was CD4+ T cells from PBMCs cultured without peptide, collected before COVID-19 vaccination. The receptors come from a human donor who had a prior SARS-CoV-2 infection.

The chain joins TRBV18 to TRBJ2-7; tentative D call: TRBD2 (7 bases). The V gene lost 5 bases and the J gene lost 6 bases, with 23 bases spanning the gap. The CDR3 length is 16 residues. Looked up from germline, CDR1 is KGHSH and CDR2 is LQKENI. The CDR3: CASSESGLGGGGEQYF. In DNA, the CDR3 is TGTGCCAGCTCAGAATCCGGACTAGGAGGGGGTGGCGAGCAGTACTTC.

This clone was seen more than once but under ten times. One end of the junction varies from germline; a read error may be responsible. J is TRBJ2-7 and V is TRBV3-1 (or the pseudogene TRBV3-2); D possibly uses TRBD1 or TRBD2 (5 bases each). The CDR3 sequence is 12 residues long. Germline CDR1 and CDR2: LGHDT and YNNKEL (reference sequence). CDR3 sequence reads: CASSQGPYERYF. The CDR3 nucleotides read TGTGCCAGCAGCCAGGGACCCTACGAGCGGTACTTC.

The J gene is TRBJ2-7, the V gene TRBV20-1; D could derive from TRBD1 or TRBD2 (5 bases each). Germline CDR1 and CDR2: DFQATT and SNEGSKA (reference sequence). CDR3 length equals 14 residues. The V end was cut by 3 bases, the J end by 0 bases, with 12 bases between. CDR3 DNA: TGCAGTGCTAGTGGGGACCTCAGCTCCTACGAGCAGTACTTC. Amino acids: CSASGDLSSYEQYF.

The chain uses TRBV7-3 and TRBJ2-6; maybe TRBD1 (6 bases). V lost 8 bases, J lost 4 bases, and 9 bases lay in between. CDR1 and CDR2 (germline): SGHTA, FQGTGA. The CDR3 length is 13 residues. CDR3 region: CASAGTGANVLTF. In nucleotides, the CDR3 is TGTGCCAGCGCAGGGACAGGGGCCAACGTCCTGACTTTC. Together with reference TRBV7-3 and TRBJ2-6, the CDR3 gives the full variable domain: GAGVSQTPSNKVTEKGKYVELRCDPISGHTALYWYRQSLGQGPEFLIYFQGTGAADDSGLPNDRFFAVRPEGSVSTLKIQRTERGDSAVYLCASAGTGANVLTFGAGSRLTVL.

This chain links TRBV30 with TRBJ1-4, with 7 nucleotides matching TRBD1. This CDR3 is 14 amino acids long. The V gene's germline CDR1 is GTSNPN and CDR2 SVGIG (reference sequence). The CDR3 coding sequence is TGTGCGCAAGCAAGACAGGGACGGGTCGAAAAACTGTTTTTT. As protein: CAQARQGRVEKLFF.

This clone turned up a few times. This sequence joins TRBV4-1 and TRBJ1-4, with a possible D match to TRBD1 (5 bases). This CDR3 is built from 16 residues. The V end was cut by 2 bases, the J end by 0 bases, with 10 bases between. Germline V gene lookup returns CDR1 MGHRA and CDR2 YSYEKL. The CDR3 bases are TGCGCCAGCAGCCAACTGGGACTGGCAACTAATGAAAAACTGTTTTTT. Translating it yields CASSQLGLATNEKLFF.

This rearrangement joins TRBV5-4 to TRBJ2-1; D not resolved. The germline V and J ends were trimmed by 0 bases and 6 bases, with 10 bases remaining between them. CDR3 length: 14 amino acids. The germline V gene encodes CDR1 SGHNT and CDR2 YYREEE (reference sequence). The CDR3 DNA sequence: TGTGCCAGCAGCTTGGTAGCTCCGGGCAATGAGCAGTTCTTC. Translation gives CASSLVAPGNEQFF.

The genes are TRBV20-1 and TRBJ2-3; 7 nucleotides line up with TRBD2. After removal of 3 bases from V and 2 bases from J, the junction contained 8 bases not matched to a gene. The germline gives CDR1 DFQATT, CDR2 SNEGSKA (reference sequence). The CDR3 contains 15 residues. This chain's CDR3 is CSASFSGGVTDTQYF. The CDR3 region has the DNA TGCAGTGCTAGTTTTAGTGGGGGGGTCACAGATACGCAGTATTTT.

The chain uses TRBV6-6 and TRBJ1-4; D ambiguous. Per the germline V gene, CDR1 is MNHNY and CDR2 is SVGAGI (reference sequence). There are 13 residues in the CDR3. V was pared by 0 bases and J by 5 bases, with 4 bases between. Here the CDR3 reads CASSYSQNEKLFF. CDR3 bases: TGTGCCAGCAGTTACTCTCAGAATGAAAAACTGTTTTTT.

This clone was observed a few times. The chain links TRBV4-1 to TRBJ1-1; D remains unclear. The CDR3 is made up of 16 amino acids. V gave up 0 bases and J gave up 1 base, with 12 bases separating them. Germline V CDR1 and CDR2: MGHRA, YSYEKL. The CDR3 DNA reads as TGCGCCAGCAGCCAAGAACTGGGCGGACGGAACACTGAAGCTTTCTTT. It specifies CASSQELGGRNTEAFF.

The CDR3 sequence: CASRTFEGPNTEAFF. The CDR3 nucleotides are TGTGCCAGCAGAACTTTTGAGGGGCCGAACACTGAAGCTTTCTTT. The J gene is TRBJ1-1, the V gene TRBV6-5, with TRBD1 as a possible D gene (5 bases). Germline V CDR1 and CDR2: MNHEY, SVGAGI. The CDR3 spans 15 residues. Trimming pared 6 bases from V and 1 base from J, leaving 15 bases between.

This rearrangement joins TRBV6-5 to TRBJ2-7; 11 nucleotides align to TRBD1. Germline CDR1 reads MNHEY; CDR2 reads SVGAGI. V gave up 6 bases and J gave up 3 bases; unmatched junction bases: 4. The CDR3 spans 14 residues. This chain's CDR3 is CASRSGTGGYEQYF. DNA for the CDR3: TGTGCCAGCAGATCCGGGACAGGGGGCTACGAGCAGTACTTC.

This clone was seen a single time. The rearrangement joins TRBV2 to TRBJ2-3, with D unresolved. CDR1 is SNHLY, CDR2 FYNNEI, per germline. The CDR3 contains 11 residues. Trimming stripped 8 bases from V and 6 bases from J, with 9 bases between. The CDR3 DNA sequence: TGTGCCAGCGGACCCACGGATACGCAGTATTTT. Amino acid sequence: CASGPTDTQYF. The whole variable domain, filled in from reference TRBV2 and TRBJ2-3, reads EPEVTQTPSHQVTQMGQEVILRCVPISNHLYFYWYRQILGQKVEFLVSFYNNEISEKSEIFDDQFSVERPDGSNFTLKIRSTKLEDSAMYFCASGPTDTQYFGPGTRLTVL.

By share of the sample, this clone is large. The rearrangement links TRBV13 to TRBJ2-6, with D hard to call. V lost 4 bases and J lost 2, with 9 bases in between. The CDR3 runs to 15 residues. Looked up from germline, CDR1 is PRHDT and CDR2 is FYEKMQ (reference sequence). CDR3 residues: CASSSGWAGANVLTF. In DNA form, the CDR3 reads TGTGCCAGCAGCTCCGGGTGGGCTGGGGCCAACGTCCTGACTTTC.